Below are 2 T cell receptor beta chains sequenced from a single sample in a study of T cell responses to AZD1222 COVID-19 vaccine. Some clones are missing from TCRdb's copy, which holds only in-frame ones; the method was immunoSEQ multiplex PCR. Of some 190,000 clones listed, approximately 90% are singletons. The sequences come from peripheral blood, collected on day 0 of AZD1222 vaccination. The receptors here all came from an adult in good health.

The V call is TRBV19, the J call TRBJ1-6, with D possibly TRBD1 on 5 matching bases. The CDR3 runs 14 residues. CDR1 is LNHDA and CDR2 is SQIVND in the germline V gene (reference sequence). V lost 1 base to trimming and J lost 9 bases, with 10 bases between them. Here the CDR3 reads CASSIGQGSSPLHF. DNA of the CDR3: TGTGCCAGTAGTATAGGGCAGGGAAGTTCACCCCTCCACTTT.

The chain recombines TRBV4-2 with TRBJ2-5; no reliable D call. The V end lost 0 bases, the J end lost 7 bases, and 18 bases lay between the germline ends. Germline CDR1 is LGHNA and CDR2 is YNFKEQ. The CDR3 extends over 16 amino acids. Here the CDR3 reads CASSQDHRLPPVTQYF. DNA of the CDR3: TGTGCCAGCAGCCAAGATCATCGACTCCCACCCGTGACCCAGTACTTC.